The source of this T cell receptor beta chain is a study of CD8 T cells in Susac syndrome. Trimming pared 4 bases from V and 2 bases from J, leaving 14 bases between. The CDR3 extends over 15 amino acids. Germline V CDR1 and CDR2: SGDLS, YYNGEE. RNA in amounts of roughly 0.5 to 1 ug was reverse transcribed with random hexamers. Amplification of TCR beta CDR3 was carried out by immunoSEQ multiplex PCR, which covered 54 Vbeta and 13 Jbeta segments. TCRdb re-derived calls from the immunoSEQ multiplex PCR reads in MiXCR, one entry per CDR3 protein. This table holds 80,000 or so distinct CDR3 sequences, 90% to 95% found once. From blood CD8+ and CD4+ T cells, the TCR beta chain was sequenced.

This rearrangement joins TRBV9 to TRBJ2-3; D might be TRBD1 (5 bases). The sequencing input was CD8+ T cells from PBMCs. The clonotype was recovered from a human donor in good health. In nucleotides, the CDR3 is TGTGCCAGCAGCTCCCTGGGGCTTCTCACAGATACGCAGTATTTT. It yields the protein CASSSLGLLTDTQYF.